This record concerns one T cell receptor beta chain sequence. Its antigen is still unknown. Sequencing was performed with immunoSEQ multiplex PCR; in TCRdb, only in-frame clones are kept and a portion is missing. The sample records about 350,000 clones, 75% to 90% being singletons. Documented treatment: over 15 received Ad26.COV2.S at low or high dose, single or two shots; 5 received placebo; per-sample allocation not given. Vaccine and placebo recipients were sampled on day 63 after the first injection. An Ad26 vector expressing Wuhan-strain SARS-CoV-2 spike constituted the vaccine. V was trimmed by 0 bases and J by 0 bases, leaving 8 bases between them. The CDR3 totals 15 residues. Germline V gives CDR1 SQVTM, CDR2 ANQGSEA. This sample was included in a study of Ad26.COV2.S vaccination and SARS-CoV-2 variants. Overall study: The vaccine Ad26.COV2.S was put into the muscle once, or twice with 56 days between.

Study results and limitations: TCR breadth and depth analyses may have underestimated total T cell responses. Those who received vaccine or placebo ended up with similar non-spike TCR breadth.

Here the sequenced sample was peripheral blood, taken in a trial of Ad26.COV2.S vaccine versus placebo. The receptor was derived from a person aged 18-65 years who received the Ad26.COV2.S COVID-19 vaccine or a placebo. V and J are TRBV29-1 and TRBJ2-2; D is perhaps TRBD2 (5 bases). CDR3 region: CSVEESGTNTGELFF. CDR3 nucleotide sequence: TGCAGCGTTGAAGAATCGGGAACGAACACCGGGGAGCTGTTTTTT.